This entry concerns a single TCR beta chain. Its target is unknown. The table came from immunoSEQ multiplex PCR; TCRdb's copy has only in-frame clones and leaves some out. The sample lists over 70,000 clones; 85% to 95% were seen once. The germline gives CDR1 SQVTM, CDR2 ANQGSEA. The CDR3 consists of 17 residues. The V gene end was trimmed by 2 bases and the J gene end by 4 bases; junction bases not matched to a gene: 16. The sample belongs to a study of siplizumab effects on memory and regulatory T cells. General observations from the study: Major contributors to the alloresponse seemed to be naive T cells, which also appeared more diverse than memory cells. Among alloreactive clones, only a minor fraction mapped to unstimulated subsets. Of the proliferating CD4+ or CD8+ clones, roughly 75-97% lacked a naive or memory phenotype that could be assigned.

Sequenced material: CD8+ T cells sorted from blood. The chain is built from TRBV29-1 and TRBJ1-2; 7 positions agree with TRBD1. The TCR comes from a human donor in good health. The CDR3: CSVEFMQGESGIYGYTF. CDR3 nucleotide sequence: TGCAGCGTTGAATTTATGCAGGGGGAATCGGGGATCTATGGCTACACCTTC.